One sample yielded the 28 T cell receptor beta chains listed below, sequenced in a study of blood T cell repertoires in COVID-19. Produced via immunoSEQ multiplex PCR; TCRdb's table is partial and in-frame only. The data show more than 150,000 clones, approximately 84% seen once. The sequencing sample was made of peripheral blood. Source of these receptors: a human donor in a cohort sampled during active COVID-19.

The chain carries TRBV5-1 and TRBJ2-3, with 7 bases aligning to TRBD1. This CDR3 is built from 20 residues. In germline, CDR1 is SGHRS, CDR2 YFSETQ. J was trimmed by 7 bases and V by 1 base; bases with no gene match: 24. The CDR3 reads CASSLWVQGSEGASLNTQYF. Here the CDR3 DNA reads TGCGCCAGCAGCTTGTGGGTCCAGGGATCTGAGGGGGCCTCCTTAAATACGCAGTATTTT. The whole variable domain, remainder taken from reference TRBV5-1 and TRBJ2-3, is KAGVTQTPRYLIKTRGQQVTLSCSPISGHRSVSWYQQTPGQGLQFLFEYFSETQRNKGNFPGRFSGRQFSNSRSEMNVSTLELGDSALYLCASSLWVQGSEGASLNTQYFGPGTRLTVL.

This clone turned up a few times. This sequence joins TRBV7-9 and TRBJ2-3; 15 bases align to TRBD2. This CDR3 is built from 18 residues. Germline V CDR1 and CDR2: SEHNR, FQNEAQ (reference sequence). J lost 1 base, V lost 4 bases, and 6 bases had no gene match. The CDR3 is CASSSGLAGGIGTDTQYF. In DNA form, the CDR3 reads TGTGCCAGCAGCTCTGGACTAGCGGGGGGGATTGGCACAGATACGCAGTATTTT. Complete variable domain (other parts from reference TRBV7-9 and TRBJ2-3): DTGVSQNPRHKITKRGQNVTFRCDPISEHNRLYWYRQTLGQGPEFLTYFQNEAQLEKSRLLSDRFSAERPKGSFSTLEIQRTEQGDSAMYLCASSSGLAGGIGTDTQYFGPGTRLTVL.

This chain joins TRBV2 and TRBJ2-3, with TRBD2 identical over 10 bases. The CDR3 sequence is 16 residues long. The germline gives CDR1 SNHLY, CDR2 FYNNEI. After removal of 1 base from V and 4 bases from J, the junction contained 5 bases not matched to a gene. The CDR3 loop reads CASSEGASGGADTQYF. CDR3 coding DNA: TGTGCCAGCAGTGAAGGTGCTAGCGGGGGCGCAGATACGCAGTATTTT.

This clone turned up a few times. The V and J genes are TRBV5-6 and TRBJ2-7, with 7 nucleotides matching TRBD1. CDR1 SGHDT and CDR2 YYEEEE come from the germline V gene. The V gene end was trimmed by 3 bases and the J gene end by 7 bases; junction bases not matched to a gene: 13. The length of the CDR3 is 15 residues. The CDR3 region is CASSSPGTAYGEQYF. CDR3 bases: TGTGCCAGCAGCTCCCCCGGGACAGCCTATGGGGAGCAGTACTTC.

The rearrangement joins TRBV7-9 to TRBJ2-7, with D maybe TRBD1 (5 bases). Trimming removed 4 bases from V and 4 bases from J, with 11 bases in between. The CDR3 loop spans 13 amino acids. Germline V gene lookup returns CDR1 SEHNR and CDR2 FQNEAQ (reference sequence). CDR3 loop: CASSSGHLYEQYF. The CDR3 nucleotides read TGTGCCAGCAGCTCCGGACACCTATACGAGCAGTACTTC.

As DNA, the CDR3 is TGCGCCAGCACCAAGGGGCAGGGGGCGATCTCTGAAGCTTTCTTT. Amino acid sequence: CASTKGQGAISEAFF. This chain links TRBV5-1 with TRBJ1-1, with 8 bases lining up with TRBD1. V lost 6 bases to trimming and J lost 6 bases; unmatched junction nucleotides: 13. The germline gives CDR1 SGHRS, CDR2 YFSETQ. This CDR3 has 15 residues.

CDR3 sequence reads: CASSLTGSNTGELFF. CDR3 DNA sequence: TGTGCCAGCAGCTTAACAGGCTCGAACACCGGGGAGCTGTTTTTT. This chain joins TRBV7-9 and TRBJ2-2; D may be TRBD1 (5 bases). V was cut by 2 bases and J by 0 bases, with 7 bases left in between. Germline CDR1 reads SEHNR; CDR2 reads FQNEAQ (reference sequence). The CDR3 has 15 amino acids.

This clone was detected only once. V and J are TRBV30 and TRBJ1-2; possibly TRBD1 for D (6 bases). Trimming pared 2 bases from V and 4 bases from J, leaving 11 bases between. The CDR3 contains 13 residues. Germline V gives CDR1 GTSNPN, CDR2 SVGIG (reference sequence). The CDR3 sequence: CAWSYGQSYGYTF. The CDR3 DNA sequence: TGTGCCTGGAGTTATGGACAGTCCTATGGCTACACCTTC.

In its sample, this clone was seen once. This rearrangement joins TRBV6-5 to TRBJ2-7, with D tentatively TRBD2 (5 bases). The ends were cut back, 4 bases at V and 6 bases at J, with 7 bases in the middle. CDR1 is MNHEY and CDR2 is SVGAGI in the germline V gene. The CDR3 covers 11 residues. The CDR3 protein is CASSFGVEQYF. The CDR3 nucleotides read TGTGCCAGCAGTTTCGGGGTCGAGCAGTACTTC.

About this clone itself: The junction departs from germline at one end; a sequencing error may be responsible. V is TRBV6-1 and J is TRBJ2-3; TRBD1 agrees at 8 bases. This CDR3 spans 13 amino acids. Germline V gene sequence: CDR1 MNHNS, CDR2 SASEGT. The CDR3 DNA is TGTGCCAGCAGTGAAGGCGGGACAGGTACGCAGTATTTT. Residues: CASSEGGTGTQYF.

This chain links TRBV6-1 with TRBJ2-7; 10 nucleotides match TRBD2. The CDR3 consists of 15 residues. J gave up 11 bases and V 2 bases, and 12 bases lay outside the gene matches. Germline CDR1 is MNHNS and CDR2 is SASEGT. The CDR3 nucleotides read TGTGCCAGCAGTGAAAGCGGGGGGGACAGGATTGGGAAGTACTTC. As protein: CASSESGGDRIGKYF.

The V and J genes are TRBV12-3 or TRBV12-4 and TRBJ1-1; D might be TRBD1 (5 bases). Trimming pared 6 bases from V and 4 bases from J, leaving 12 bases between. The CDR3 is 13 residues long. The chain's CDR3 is CASSTLGGTEAFF. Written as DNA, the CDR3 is TGTGCCAGCAGCACCCTCGGGGGCACTGAAGCTTTCTTT.

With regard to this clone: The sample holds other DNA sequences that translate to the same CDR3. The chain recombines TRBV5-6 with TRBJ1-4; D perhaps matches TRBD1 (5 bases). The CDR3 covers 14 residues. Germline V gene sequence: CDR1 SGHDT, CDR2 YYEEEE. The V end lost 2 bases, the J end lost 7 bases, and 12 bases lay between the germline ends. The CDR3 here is CASSFGQGGEKLFF. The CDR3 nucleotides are TGTGCCAGCAGCTTCGGTCAGGGAGGTGAAAAACTGTTTTTT. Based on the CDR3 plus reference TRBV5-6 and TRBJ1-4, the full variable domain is DAGVTQSPTHLIKTRGQQVTLRCSPKSGHDTVSWYQQALGQGPQFIFQYYEEEERQRGNFPDRFSGHQFPNYSSELNVNALLLGDSALYLCASSFGQGGEKLFFGSGTQLSVL.

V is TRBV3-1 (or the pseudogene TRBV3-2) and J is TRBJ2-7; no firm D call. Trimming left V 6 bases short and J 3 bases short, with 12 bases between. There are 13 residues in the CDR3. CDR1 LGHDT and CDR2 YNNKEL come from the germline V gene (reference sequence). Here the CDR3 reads CASSRNQFYEQYF. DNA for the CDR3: TGTGCCAGCAGTCGCAACCAGTTCTACGAGCAGTACTTC.

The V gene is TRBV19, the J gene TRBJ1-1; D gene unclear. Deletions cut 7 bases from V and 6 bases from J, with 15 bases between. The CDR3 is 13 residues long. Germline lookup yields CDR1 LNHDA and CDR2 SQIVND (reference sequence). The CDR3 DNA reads TGTGCCAGTATAAGGCTTTCTAGCGCTGAAGCTTTCTTT. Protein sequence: CASIRLSSAEAFF. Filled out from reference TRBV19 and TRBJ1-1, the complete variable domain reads DGGITQSPKYLFRKEGQNVTLSCEQNLNHDAMYWYRQDPGQGLRLIYYSQIVNDFQKGDIAEGYSVSREKKESFPLTVTSAQKNPTAFYLCASIRLSSAEAFFGQGTRLTVV.

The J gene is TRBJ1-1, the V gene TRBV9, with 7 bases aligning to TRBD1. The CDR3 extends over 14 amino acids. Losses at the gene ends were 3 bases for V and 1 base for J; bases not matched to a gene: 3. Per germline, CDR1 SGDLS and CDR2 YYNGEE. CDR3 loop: CASSGRQGNTEAFF. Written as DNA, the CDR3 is TGTGCCAGCAGCGGCAGACAGGGGAACACTGAAGCTTTCTTT.

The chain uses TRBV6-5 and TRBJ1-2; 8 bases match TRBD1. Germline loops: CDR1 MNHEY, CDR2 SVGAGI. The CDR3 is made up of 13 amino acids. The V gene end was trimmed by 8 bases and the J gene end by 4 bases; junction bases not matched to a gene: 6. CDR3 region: CASSGQGLYGYTF. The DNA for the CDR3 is TGTGCCAGCTCCGGACAGGGCCTCTATGGCTACACCTTC.

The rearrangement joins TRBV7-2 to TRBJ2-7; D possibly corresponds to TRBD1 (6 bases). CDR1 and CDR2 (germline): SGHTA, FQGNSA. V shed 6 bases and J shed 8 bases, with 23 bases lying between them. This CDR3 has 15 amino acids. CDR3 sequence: CASSSDRPGRVKQYF. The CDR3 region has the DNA TGTGCCAGCAGTTCCGACAGGCCCGGTCGGGTTAAGCAGTACTTC.

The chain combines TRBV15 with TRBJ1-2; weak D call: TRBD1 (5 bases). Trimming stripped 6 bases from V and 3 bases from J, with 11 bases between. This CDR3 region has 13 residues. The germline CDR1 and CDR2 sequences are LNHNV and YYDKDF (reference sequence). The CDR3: CATRSWGDYGYTF. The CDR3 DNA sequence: TGTGCCACCAGGTCCTGGGGCGACTATGGCTACACCTTC.

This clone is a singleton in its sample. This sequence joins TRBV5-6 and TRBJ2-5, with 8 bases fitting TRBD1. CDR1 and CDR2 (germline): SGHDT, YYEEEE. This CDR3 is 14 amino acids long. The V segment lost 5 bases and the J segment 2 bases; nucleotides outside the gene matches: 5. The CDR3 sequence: CASSSTGGQETQYF. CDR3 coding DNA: TGTGCCAGCAGTAGCACAGGGGGGCAAGAGACCCAGTACTTC. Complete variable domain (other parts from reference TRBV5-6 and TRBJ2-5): DAGVTQSPTHLIKTRGQQVTLRCSPKSGHDTVSWYQQALGQGPQFIFQYYEEEERQRGNFPDRFSGHQFPNYSSELNVNALLLGDSALYLCASSSTGGQETQYFGPGTRLLVL.

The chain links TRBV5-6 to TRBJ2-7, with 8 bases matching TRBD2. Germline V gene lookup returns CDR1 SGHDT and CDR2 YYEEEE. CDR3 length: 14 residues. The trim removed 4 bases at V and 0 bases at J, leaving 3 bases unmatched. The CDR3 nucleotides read TGTGCCAGCAGCAGGGGGACTAGCTCCTACGAGCAGTACTTC. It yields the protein CASSRGTSSYEQYF.

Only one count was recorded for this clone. This chain's CDR3 is CASSYRELNSPLHF. In DNA, the CDR3 is TGCGCCAGCAGCTACAGGGAGTTGAATTCACCCCTCCACTTT. V gene TRBV4-1 combines with J gene TRBJ1-6, with D possibly TRBD1 on 6 matching bases. Trimming left V 5 bases short and J 7 bases short, with 12 bases between. The CDR3 spans 14 residues. CDR1 MGHRA and CDR2 YSYEKL come from the germline V gene.

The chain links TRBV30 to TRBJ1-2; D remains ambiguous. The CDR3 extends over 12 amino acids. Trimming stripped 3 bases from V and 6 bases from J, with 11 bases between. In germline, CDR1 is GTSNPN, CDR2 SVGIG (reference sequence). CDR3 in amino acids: CAWRAPVDGYTF. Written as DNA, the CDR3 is TGTGCCTGGAGGGCCCCAGTGGATGGCTACACCTTC.

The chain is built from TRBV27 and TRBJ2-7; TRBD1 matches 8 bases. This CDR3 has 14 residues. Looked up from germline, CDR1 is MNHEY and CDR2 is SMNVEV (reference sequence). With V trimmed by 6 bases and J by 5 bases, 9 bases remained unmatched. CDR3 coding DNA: TGTGCCAGCAGGAGACAGGGGTACATAGACGAGCAGTACTTC. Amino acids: CASRRQGYIDEQYF.

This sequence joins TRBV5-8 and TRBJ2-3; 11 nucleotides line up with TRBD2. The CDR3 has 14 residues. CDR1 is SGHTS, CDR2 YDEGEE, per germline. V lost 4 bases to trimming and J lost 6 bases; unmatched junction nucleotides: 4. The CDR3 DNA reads TGTGCCAGCAGCATAGCGGGGGGGCCGGATACGCAGTATTTT. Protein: CASSIAGGPDTQYF.

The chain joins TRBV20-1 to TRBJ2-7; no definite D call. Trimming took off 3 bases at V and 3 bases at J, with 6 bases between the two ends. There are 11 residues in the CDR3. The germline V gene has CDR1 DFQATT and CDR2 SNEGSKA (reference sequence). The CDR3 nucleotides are TGCAGTGCTAGGAGTCACTACGAGCAGTACTTC. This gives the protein CSARSHYEQYF.

The CDR3 protein is CASSIRQGASLGYTF. The DNA for the CDR3 is TGTGCCAGCAGTATCAGACAGGGGGCAAGTTTAGGCTACACCTTC. The gene calls are TRBV6-5 and TRBJ1-2; 10 bases are a match to TRBD1. CDR3 size: 15 residues. CDR1 MNHEY and CDR2 SVGAGI come from the germline V gene. V shed 5 bases, J shed 8 bases, and the junction held 11 bases outside the gene matches.

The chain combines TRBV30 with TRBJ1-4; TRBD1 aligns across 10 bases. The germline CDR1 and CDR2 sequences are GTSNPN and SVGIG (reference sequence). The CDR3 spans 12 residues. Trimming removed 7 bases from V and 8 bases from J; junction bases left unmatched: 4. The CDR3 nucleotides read TGTGCCTCGGGGACAGGGGCCGAAAAACTGTTTTTT. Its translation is CASGTGAEKLFF.